This T cell receptor (beta chain) was profiled in a study of tumor-infiltrating lymphocytes in localized non-small cell lung cancer. Trimming cost V 4 bases and J 3 bases, with 19 bases left between them. CDR1 and CDR2 (germline): MGHRA, YSYEKL. The CDR3 spans 17 residues. Sequencing was performed with immunoSEQ multiplex PCR; in TCRdb, only in-frame clones are kept and a portion is missing. The table includes fewer than 20,000 clones, just under 80% detected once. The source is a human donor with non-small cell lung cancer. The sequencing input was lung tumor tissue. The rearrangement links TRBV4-1 to TRBJ2-1; TRBD1 might be the D (6 bases). This chain's CDR3 is CASSPRLLGTNYNEQFF. The CDR3 coding sequence is TGCGCCAGCAGCCCCCGGCTGCTGGGGACAAACTACAATGAGCAGTTCTTC.